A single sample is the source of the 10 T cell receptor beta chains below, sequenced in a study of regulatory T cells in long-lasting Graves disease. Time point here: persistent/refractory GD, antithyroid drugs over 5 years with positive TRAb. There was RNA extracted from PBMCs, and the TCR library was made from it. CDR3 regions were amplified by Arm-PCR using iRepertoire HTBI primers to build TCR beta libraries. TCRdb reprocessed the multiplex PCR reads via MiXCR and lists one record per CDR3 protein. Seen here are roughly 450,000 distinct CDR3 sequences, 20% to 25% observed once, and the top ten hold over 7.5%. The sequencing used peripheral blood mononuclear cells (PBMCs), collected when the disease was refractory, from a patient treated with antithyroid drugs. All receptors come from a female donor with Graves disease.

CDR3 nucleotides: TGTGCTAGTGGTTTGGTACTTGGGAGCACAGATACGCAGTATTTT. It codes for CASGLVLGSTDTQYF. The chain is built from TRBV12-5 and TRBJ2-3; no firm D call. V shed 0 bases and J shed 0 bases, with 7 bases lying between them. Germline CDR1 and CDR2: LGHNT and FRNRAP. The CDR3 contains 15 residues.

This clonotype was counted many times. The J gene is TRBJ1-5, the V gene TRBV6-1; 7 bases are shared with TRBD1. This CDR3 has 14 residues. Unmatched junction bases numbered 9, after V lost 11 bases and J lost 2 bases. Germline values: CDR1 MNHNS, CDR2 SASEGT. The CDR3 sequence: CAGGRQGGNQPQHF. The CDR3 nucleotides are TGTGCCGGAGGACGACAGGGAGGCAATCAGCCCCAGCATTTT.

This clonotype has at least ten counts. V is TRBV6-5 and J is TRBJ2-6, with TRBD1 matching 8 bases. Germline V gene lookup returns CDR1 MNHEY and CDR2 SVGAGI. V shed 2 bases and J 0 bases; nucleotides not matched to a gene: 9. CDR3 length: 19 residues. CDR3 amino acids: CASSYRRGTGISGANVLTF. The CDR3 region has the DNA TGTGCCAGCAGTTACCGCCGGGGGACAGGCATCTCTGGGGCCAACGTCCTGACTTTC.

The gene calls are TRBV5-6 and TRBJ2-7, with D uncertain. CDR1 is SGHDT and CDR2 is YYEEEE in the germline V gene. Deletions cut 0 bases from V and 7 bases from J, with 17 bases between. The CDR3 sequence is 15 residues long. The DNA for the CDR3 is TGTGCCAGCAGCTTGGTTGTTTCGACCCTAGGGGAGCAGTACTTC. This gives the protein CASSLVVSTLGEQYF. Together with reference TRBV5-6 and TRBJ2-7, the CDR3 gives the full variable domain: DAGVTQSPTHLIKTRGQQVTLRCSPKSGHDTVSWYQQALGQGPQFIFQYYEEEERQRGNFPDRFSGHQFPNYSSELNVNALLLGDSALYLCASSLVVSTLGEQYFGPGTRLTVT.

The CDR3 sequence is CSARGTSAHEQYF. The CDR3 DNA is TGCAGTGCTAGAGGGACTAGCGCCCACGAGCAGTACTTC. The chain combines TRBV20-1 with TRBJ2-7; 9 bases agree with TRBD2. Trimming removed 1 base from V and 5 bases from J; junction bases left unmatched: 3. The CDR3 runs 13 residues. Germline CDR1 is DFQATT and CDR2 is SNEGSKA (reference sequence).

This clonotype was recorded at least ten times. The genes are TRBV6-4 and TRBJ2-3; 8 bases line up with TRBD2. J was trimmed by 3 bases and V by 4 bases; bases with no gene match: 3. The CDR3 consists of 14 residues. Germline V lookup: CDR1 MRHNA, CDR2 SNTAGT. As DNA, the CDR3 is TGTGCCAGCAGTGCGAGCGGGAGTACAGATACGCAGTATTTT. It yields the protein CASSASGSTDTQYF.

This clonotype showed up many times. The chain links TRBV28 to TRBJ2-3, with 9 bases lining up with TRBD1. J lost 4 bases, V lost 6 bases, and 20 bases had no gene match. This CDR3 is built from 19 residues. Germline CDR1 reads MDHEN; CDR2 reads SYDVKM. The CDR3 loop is CASSHFLIRDRDLSDTQYF. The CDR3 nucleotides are TGTGCCAGCAGCCATTTTCTAATCCGGGACAGGGATTTATCAGATACGCAGTATTTT.

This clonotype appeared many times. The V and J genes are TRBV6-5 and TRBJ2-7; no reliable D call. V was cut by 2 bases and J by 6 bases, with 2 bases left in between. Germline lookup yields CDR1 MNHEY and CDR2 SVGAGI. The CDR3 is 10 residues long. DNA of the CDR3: TGTGCCAGCAGTTACGGCGAGCAGTACTTC. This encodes CASSYGEQYF.

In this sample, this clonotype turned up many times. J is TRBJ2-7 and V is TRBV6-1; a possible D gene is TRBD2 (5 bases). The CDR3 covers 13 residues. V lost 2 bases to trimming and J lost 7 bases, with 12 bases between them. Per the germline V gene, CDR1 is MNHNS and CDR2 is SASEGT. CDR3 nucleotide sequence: TGTGCCAGCAGTGAATGGACTTTAGCAGAGCAGTACTTC. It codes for CASSEWTLAEQYF.

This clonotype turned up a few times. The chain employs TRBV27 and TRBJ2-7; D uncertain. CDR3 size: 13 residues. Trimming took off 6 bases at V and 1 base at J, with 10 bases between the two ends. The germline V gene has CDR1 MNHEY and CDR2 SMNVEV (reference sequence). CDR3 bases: TGTGCCAGCAGAGCAAGTATTTCCTACGAGCAGTACTTC. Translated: CASRASISYEQYF.